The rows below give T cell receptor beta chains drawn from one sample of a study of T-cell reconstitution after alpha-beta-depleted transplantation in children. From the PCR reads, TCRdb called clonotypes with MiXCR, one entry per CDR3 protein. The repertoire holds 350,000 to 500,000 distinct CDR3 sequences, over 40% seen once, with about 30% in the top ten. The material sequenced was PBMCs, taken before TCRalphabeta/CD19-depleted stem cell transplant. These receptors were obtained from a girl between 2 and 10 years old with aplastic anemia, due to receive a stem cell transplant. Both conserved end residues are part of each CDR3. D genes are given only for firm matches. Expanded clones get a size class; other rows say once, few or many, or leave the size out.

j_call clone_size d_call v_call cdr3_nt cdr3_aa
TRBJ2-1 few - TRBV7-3 TGTGCCAGCAGCTCCCCTACAAGCTTTAATGAGCAGTTCTTC CASSSPTSFNEQFF
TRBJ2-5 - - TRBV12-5 TGTGCTAGTGGGCGAGGCGGGTTACAAGAGACCCAGTACTTC CASGRGGLQETQYF
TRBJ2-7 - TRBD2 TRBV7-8 TGTGCCAGCAGCGGATGGTTAGCGGGACTGTCCTACGAGCAGTACTTC CASSGWLAGLSYEQYF
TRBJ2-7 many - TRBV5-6 TGTGCCAGCAGCTTGATGGGACTGAGGGTCTACAACGAGCAGTACTTC CASSLMGLRVYNEQYF
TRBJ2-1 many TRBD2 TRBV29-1 TGCAGCGTTGAAGATTGGGGCAGCGGGAGGGCCGGAGATGAGCAGTTCTTC CSVEDWGSGRAGDEQFF
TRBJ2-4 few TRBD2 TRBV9 TGTGCCAGCAGCGTCTGGACTAGCGGAACCCAGTACTTC CASSVWTSGTQYF
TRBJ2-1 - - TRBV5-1 TGCGCCAGCAGCTTGGAGGCTCCCGGGGATGAGCAGTTCTTC CASSLEAPGDEQFF
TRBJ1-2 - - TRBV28 TGTGCCAGCACTAGCCTCCTCAGGGGCGACACCTTC CASTSLLRGDTF
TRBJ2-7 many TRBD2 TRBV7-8 TGTGCCAGCAGCTTCGGGACTAGCGGTTACGAGCAGTACTTC CASSFGTSGYEQYF
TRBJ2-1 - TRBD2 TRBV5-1 TGCGCCAGCAGCCCCGGACTAGCGGGGGCCCCATACAATGAGCAGTTCTTC CASSPGLAGAPYNEQFF
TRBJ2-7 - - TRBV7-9 TGTGCCAGCAGCTCACGACTGAGCGACGAGCAGTACTTC CASSSRLSDEQYF
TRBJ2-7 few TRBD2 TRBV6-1 TGTGCCAGCAGTGGAGACGGGAGGCCGTCCTACGAGCAGTACTTC CASSGDGRPSYEQYF
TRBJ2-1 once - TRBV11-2 TGTGCCAGCAGCTTAGGGGGGGCCAGTGAGCAGTTCTTC CASSLGGASEQFF
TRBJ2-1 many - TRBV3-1 TGTGCCAGCAGCCAAGACCGGGACGGGGGTGGCTACAATGAGCAGTTCTTC CASSQDRDGGGYNEQFF
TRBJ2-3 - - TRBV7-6 TGTGCCAGCAGCGCGGAAGCTTACACAGATACGCAGTATTTT CASSAEAYTDTQYF
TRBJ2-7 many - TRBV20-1 TGCAGTGCTAGTCGGCGGGCTACCAGCTACGAGCAGTACTTC CSASRRATSYEQYF
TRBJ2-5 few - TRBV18 TGTGCCAGCTCACCACAGCGAGGCCAAGAGACCCAGTACTTC CASSPQRGQETQYF
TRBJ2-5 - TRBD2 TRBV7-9 TGTGCCAGCAGCTTATCTAGCGGGAGCTCTGAGACCCAGTACTTC CASSLSSGSSETQYF
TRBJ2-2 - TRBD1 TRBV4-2 TGTGCCAGCAGCCAAGCTATGGGACAGGGGAATACCGGGGAGCTGTTTTTT CASSQAMGQGNTGELFF
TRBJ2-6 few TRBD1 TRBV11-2 TGTGCCAGCAGCGGGTACGGACAGGGGCGCTCTGGGGCCAACGTCCTGACTTTC CASSGYGQGRSGANVLTF
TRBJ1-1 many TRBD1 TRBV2 TGTGCCAGCAGTCAAACAGGGGCGGGCACTGAAGCTTTCTTT CASSQTGAGTEAFF
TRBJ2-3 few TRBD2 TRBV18 TGTGCCAGCTCACCACCGGGGCTAGCGGGGATCACAGATACGCAGTATTTT CASSPPGLAGITDTQYF
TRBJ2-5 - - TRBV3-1 TGTGCCAGCAGCCAGAACTTGCCGACGGAGACCCAGTACTTC CASSQNLPTETQYF
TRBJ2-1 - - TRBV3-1 TGTGCCAGCAGCCAAGATCTGGGCCCTACGACGTTCTTC CASSQDLGPTTFF
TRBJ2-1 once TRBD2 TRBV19 TGTGCCAGTAGTCCCCAGACTAGCGGGAGGGAATTTTCAAATGAGCAGTTCTTC CASSPQTSGREFSNEQFF